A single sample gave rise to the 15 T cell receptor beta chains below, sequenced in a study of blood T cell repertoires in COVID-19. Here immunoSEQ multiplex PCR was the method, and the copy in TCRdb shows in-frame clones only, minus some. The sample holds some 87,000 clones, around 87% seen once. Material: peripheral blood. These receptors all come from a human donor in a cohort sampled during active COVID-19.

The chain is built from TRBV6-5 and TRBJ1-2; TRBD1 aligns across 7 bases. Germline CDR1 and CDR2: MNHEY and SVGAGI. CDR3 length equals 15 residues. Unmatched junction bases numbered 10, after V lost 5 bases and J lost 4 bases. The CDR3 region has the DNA TGTGCCAGCAGTCCCAGGGACAGATCACGCTATGGCTACACCTTC. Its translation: CASSPRDRSRYGYTF.

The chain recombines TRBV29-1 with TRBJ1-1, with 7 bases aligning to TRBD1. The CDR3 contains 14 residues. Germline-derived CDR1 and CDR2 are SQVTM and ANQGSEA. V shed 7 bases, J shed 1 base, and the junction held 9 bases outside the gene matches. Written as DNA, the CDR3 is TGCAGCGCCTCTCTCGACAGGGAGAACACTGAAGCTTTCTTT. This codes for CSASLDRENTEAFF.

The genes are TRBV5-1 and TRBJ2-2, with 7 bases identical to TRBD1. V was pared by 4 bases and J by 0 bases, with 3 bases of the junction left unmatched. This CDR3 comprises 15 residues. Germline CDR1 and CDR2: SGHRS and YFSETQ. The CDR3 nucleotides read TGCGCCAGCAGCCCGCAGGGGGCGAACACCGGGGAGCTGTTTTTT. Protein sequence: CASSPQGANTGELFF. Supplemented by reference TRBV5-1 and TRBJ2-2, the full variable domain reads KAGVTQTPRYLIKTRGQQVTLSCSPISGHRSVSWYQQTPGQGLQFLFEYFSETQRNKGNFPGRFSGRQFSNSRSEMNVSTLELGDSALYLCASSPQGANTGELFFGEGSRLTVL.

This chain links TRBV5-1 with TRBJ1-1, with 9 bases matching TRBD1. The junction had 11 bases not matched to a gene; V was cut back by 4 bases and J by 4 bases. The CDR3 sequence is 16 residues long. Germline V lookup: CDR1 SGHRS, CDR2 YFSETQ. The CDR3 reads CASSGGQGFGGTEAFF. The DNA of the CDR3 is TGCGCCAGCAGCGGGGGACAGGGCTTCGGAGGCACTGAAGCTTTCTTT.

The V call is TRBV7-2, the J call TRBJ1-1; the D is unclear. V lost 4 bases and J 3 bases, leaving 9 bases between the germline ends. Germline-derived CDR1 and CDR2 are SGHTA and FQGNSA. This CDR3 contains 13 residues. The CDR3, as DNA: TGTGCCAGCAGCTATGAGAGGCACACTGAAGCTTTCTTT. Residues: CASSYERHTEAFF.

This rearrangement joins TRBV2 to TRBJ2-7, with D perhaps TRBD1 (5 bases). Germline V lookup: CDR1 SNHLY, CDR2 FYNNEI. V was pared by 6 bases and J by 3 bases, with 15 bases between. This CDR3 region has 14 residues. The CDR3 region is CASRGQGLGYEQYF. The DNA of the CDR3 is TGTGCCAGCAGGGGGCAGGGTCTAGGCTACGAGCAGTACTTC.

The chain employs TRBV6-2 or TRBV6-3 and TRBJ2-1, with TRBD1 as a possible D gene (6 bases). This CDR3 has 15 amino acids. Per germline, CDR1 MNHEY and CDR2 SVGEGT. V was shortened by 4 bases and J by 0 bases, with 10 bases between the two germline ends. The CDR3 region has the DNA TGTGCCAGCAGTTCGGACAGCGGCTCCTACAATGAGCAGTTCTTC. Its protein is CASSSDSGSYNEQFF.

As DNA, the CDR3 is TGTGCCAGCACCAATCGGAGGGTTGGGGTCGGCAATCAGCCCCAGCATTTT. Residues: CASTNRRVGVGNQPQHF. This sequence joins TRBV28 and TRBJ1-5; D uncertain. This CDR3 contains 17 residues. The germline V and J ends were trimmed by 7 bases and 2 bases, with 21 bases remaining between them. In germline, CDR1 is MDHEN, CDR2 SYDVKM.

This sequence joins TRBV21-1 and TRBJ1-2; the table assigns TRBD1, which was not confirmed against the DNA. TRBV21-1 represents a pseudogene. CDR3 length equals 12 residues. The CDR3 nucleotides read TGTGCCAGCAGCAAAGTGGGCCCTCTTTCCTTCTTC. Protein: CASSKVGPLSFF.

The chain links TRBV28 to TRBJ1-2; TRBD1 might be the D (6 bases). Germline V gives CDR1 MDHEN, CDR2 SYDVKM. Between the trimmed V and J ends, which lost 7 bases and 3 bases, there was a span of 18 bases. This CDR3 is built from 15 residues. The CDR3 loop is CASISAGGQDYGYTF. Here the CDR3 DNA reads TGTGCCAGCATTTCCGCCGGGGGGCAAGACTATGGCTACACCTTC.

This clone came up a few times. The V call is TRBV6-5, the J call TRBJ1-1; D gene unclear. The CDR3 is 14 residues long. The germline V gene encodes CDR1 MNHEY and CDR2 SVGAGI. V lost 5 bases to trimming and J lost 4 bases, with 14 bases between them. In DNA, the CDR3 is TGTGCCAGCAGTACCCCCAGAGGCGCCACTGAAGCTTTCTTT. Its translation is CASSTPRGATEAFF.

CDR3 sequence reads: CARPLGQGNTGELFF. DNA of the CDR3: TGTGCCAGACCGCTGGGGCAGGGGAACACCGGGGAGCTGTTTTTT. The chain combines TRBV7-9 with TRBJ2-2; D is perhaps TRBD1 (5 bases). The V gene lost 9 bases and the J gene lost 1 base, with 15 bases spanning the gap. CDR3 length equals 15 residues. Germline loops: CDR1 SEHNR, CDR2 FQNEAQ (reference sequence).

This chain's CDR3 is CASSDESPGTGSYGYTF. CDR3 nucleotides: TGTGCCAGCAGTGACGAGAGTCCCGGGACAGGGTCCTATGGCTACACCTTC. J is TRBJ1-2 and V is TRBV2; 9 bases agree with TRBD1. There are 17 residues in the CDR3. Trimming removed 3 bases from V and 4 bases from J; junction bases left unmatched: 12. Germline lookup yields CDR1 SNHLY and CDR2 FYNNEI.

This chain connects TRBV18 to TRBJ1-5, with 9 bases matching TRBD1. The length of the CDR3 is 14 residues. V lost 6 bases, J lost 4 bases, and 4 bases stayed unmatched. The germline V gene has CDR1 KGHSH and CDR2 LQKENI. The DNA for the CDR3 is TGTGCCAGCTCCTCCGGGACAGGGAATCAGCCCCAGCATTTT. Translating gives CASSSGTGNQPQHF.

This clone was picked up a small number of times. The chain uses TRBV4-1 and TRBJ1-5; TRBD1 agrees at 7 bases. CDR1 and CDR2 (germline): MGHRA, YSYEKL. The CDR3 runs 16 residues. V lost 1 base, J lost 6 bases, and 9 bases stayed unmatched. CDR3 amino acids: CASSQVLDRASQPQHF. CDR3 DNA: TGCGCCAGCAGCCAAGTGCTTGACAGGGCCTCTCAGCCCCAGCATTTT.